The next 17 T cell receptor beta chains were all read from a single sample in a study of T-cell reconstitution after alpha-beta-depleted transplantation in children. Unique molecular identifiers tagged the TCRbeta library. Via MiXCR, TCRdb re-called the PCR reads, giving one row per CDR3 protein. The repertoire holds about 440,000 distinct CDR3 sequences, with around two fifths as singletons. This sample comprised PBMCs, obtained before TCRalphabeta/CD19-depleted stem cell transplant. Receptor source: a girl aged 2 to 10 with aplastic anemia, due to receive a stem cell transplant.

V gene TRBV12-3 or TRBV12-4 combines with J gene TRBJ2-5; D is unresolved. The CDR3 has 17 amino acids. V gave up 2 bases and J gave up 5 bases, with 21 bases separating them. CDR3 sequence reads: CASSLSVTVKGRETQYF. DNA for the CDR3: TGTGCCAGCAGTTTAAGTGTCACAGTCAAAGGCCGGGAGACCCAGTACTTC.

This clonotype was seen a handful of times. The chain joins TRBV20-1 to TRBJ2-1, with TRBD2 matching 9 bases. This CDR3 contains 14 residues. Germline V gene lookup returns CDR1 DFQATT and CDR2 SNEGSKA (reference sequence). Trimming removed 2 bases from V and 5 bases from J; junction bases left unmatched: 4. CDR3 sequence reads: CSARILAGNNEQFF. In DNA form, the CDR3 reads TGCAGTGCTAGAATCCTAGCGGGAAACAATGAGCAGTTCTTC.

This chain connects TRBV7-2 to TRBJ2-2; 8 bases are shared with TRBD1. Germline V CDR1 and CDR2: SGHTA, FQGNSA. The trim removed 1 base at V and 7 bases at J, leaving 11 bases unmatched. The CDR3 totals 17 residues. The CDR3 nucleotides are TGTGCCAGCAGCTTAGTGAAGGACAGGGAAGGTAGCGGGGAGCTGTTTTTT. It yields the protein CASSLVKDREGSGELFF. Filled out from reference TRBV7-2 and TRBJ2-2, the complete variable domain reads GAGVSQSPSNKVTEKGKDVELRCDPISGHTALYWYRQSLGQGLEFLIYFQGNSAPDKSGLPSDRFSAERTGGSVSTLTIQRTQQEDSAVYLCASSLVKDREGSGELFFGEGSRLTVL.

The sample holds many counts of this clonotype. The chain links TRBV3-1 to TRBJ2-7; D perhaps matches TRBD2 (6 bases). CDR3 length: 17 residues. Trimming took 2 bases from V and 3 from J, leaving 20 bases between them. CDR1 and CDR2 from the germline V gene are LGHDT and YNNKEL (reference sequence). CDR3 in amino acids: CASSQNAGDFMGYEQYF. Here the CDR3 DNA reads TGTGCCAGCAGCCAAAACGCCGGGGACTTTATGGGCTACGAGCAGTACTTC.

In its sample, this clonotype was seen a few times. In DNA, the CDR3 is TGTGCCAGCAGCTTTTCCCAGGGCTCCAACTATGGCTACACCTTC. It specifies CASSFSQGSNYGYTF. The J gene is TRBJ1-2, the V gene TRBV7-6, with a tentative D call TRBD1 (5 bases). Trimming took 3 bases from V and 2 from J, leaving 13 bases between them. The CDR3 sequence is 15 residues long. CDR1 is SGHVS and CDR2 is FNYEAQ in the germline V gene.

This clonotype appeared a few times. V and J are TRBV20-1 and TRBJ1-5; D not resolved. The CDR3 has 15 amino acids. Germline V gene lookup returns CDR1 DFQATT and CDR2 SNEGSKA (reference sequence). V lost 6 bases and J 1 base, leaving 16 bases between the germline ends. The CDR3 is CSAMAGRLSNQPQHF. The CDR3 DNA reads TGCAGTGCCATGGCGGGTCGCCTCAGCAATCAGCCCCAGCATTTT.

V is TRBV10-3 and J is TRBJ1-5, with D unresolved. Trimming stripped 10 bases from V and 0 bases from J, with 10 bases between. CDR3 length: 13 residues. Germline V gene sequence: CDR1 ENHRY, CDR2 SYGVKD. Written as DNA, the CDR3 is TGTGCCACCACGGACGGTAGCAATCAGCCCCAGCATTTT. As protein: CATTDGSNQPQHF.

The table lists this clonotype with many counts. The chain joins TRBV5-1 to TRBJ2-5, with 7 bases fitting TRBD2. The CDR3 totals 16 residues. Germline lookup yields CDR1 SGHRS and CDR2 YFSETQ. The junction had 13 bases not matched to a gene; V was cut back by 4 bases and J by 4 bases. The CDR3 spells CASSLLIGTKGETQYF. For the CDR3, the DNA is TGCGCCAGCAGCCTGTTAATAGGGACTAAGGGAGAGACCCAGTACTTC.

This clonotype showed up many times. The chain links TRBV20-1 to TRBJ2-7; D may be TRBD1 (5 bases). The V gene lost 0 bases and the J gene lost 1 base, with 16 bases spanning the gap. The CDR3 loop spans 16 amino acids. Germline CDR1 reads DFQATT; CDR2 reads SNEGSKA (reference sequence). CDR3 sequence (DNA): TGCAGTGCTAGAGATCCCTATTTGGACACTTCCTACGAGCAGTACTTC. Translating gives CSARDPYLDTSYEQYF.

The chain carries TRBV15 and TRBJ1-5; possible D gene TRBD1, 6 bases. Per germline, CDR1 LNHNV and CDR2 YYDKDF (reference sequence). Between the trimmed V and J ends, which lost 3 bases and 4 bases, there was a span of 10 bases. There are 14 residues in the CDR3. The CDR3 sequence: CATSRDRSNQPQHF. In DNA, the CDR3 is TGTGCCACCAGCAGGGACAGATCGAATCAGCCCCAGCATTTT.

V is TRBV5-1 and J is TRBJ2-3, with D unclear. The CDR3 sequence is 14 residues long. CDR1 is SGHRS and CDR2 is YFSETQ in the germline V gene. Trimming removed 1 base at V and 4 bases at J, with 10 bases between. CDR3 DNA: TGCGCCAGCAGCTTGCCCCCTTCGTCAGATACGCAGTATTTT. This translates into CASSLPPSSDTQYF.

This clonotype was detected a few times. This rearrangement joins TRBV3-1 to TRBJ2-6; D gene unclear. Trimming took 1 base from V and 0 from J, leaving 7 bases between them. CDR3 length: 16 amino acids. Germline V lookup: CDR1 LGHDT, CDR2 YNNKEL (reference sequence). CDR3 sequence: CASSQAWISGANVLTF. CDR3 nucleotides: TGTGCCAGCAGCCAAGCATGGATCTCTGGGGCCAACGTCCTGACTTTC.

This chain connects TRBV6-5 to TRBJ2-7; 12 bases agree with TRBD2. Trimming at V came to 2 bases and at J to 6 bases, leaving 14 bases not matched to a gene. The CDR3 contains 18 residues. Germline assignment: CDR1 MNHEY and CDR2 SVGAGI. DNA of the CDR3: TGTGCCAGCAGTTACACCGGACTAGCGGGATCTCTTCGGGTCGAGCAGTACTTC. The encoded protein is CASSYTGLAGSLRVEQYF.

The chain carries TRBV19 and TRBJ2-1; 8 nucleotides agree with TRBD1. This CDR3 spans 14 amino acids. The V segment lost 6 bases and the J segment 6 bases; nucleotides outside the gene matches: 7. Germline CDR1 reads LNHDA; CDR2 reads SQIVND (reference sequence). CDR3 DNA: TGTGCCAGTAGACGGCAGGGGACAGGCAATGAGCAGTTCTTC. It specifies CASRRQGTGNEQFF.

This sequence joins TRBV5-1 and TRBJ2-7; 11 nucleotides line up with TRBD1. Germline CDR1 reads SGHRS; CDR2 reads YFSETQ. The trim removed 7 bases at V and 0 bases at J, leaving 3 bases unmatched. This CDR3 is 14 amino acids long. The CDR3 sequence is CASSGTGGSYEQYF. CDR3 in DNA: TGCGCCAGCTCCGGGACAGGGGGCTCCTACGAGCAGTACTTC.

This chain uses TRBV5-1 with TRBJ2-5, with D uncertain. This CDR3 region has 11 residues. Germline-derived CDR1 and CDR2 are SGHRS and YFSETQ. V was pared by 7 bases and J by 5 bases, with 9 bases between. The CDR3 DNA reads TGCGCCAGCGGTTTTCTTGAGACCCAGTACTTC. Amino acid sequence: CASGFLETQYF.

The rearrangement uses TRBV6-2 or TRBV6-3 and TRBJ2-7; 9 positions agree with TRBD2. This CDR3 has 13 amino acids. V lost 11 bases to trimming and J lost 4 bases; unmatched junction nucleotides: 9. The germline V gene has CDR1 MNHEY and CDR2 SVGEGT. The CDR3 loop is CAAGLAGMYEQYF. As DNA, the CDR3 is TGTGCCGCGGGGCTAGCGGGAATGTACGAGCAGTACTTC.